These 15 T cell receptor beta chains share one sample of origin, sequenced in a study of blood T cell repertoires in COVID-19. Sequencing used immunoSEQ multiplex PCR; TCRdb keeps in-frame clones, though not all of them. The sample lists 110,000 to 150,000 clones, 65% to 85% occurring once. Material for sequencing was peripheral blood. These receptors all come from a woman aged 45-65 years with acute or convalescent COVID-19.

With regard to this clone: Within the sample, other DNA sequences also encode this same CDR3. The V gene is TRBV4-1, the J gene TRBJ1-5; 11 positions agree with TRBD1. CDR3 length: 15 amino acids. Unmatched junction bases numbered 3, after V lost 3 bases and J lost 5 bases. Looked up from germline, CDR1 is MGHRA and CDR2 is YSYEKL. CDR3 region: CASSQGTGGDQPQHF. CDR3 in DNA: TGCGCCAGCAGCCAGGGGACAGGGGGGGATCAGCCCCAGCATTTT.

The chain recombines TRBV9 with TRBJ1-1; no clear D gene. Trimming took off 2 bases at V and 5 bases at J, with 13 bases between the two ends. This CDR3 spans 14 amino acids. CDR1 and CDR2 (germline): SGDLS, YYNGEE. The CDR3 DNA follows: TGTGCCAGCAGCGTTACCAACAGAGGGACTGAAGCTTTCTTT. Amino acids: CASSVTNRGTEAFF.

The chain recombines TRBV6-5 with TRBJ2-3; D might be TRBD2 (6 bases). CDR1 is MNHEY and CDR2 is SVGAGI in the germline V gene. The CDR3 runs to 11 residues. Deletions cut 10 bases from V and 7 bases from J, with 12 bases between. Here the CDR3 DNA reads TGTGCCACAAGGGACTCTTATACGCAGTATTTT. It encodes CATRDSYTQYF.

This clone was detected only once. The CDR3 DNA follows: TGTGCCAGCAGCTTCGGGGTTAGCACCGGGGAGCTGTTTTTT. Translating gives CASSFGVSTGELFF. The chain is built from TRBV7-2 and TRBJ2-2, with D possibly TRBD2 on 5 matching bases. The CDR3 is 14 residues long. Trimming shortened V by 3 bases and J by 4 bases, and 9 bases separated the two germline ends. CDR1 and CDR2 from the germline V gene are SGHTA and FQGNSA.

The CDR3 DNA follows: TGTGCCAGCAGCCAAGATGCGAACAGTCCCTACGAGCAGTACTTC. It yields the protein CASSQDANSPYEQYF. The chain carries TRBV4-2 and TRBJ2-7; D unclear. V lost 0 bases and J 2 bases, leaving 11 bases between the germline ends. Germline CDR1 is LGHNA and CDR2 is YNFKEQ. The CDR3 is 15 residues long.

The chain combines TRBV28 with TRBJ2-6, with 9 positions matching TRBD1. V was pared by 6 bases and J by 2 bases, with 8 bases of the junction left unmatched. This CDR3 comprises 17 residues. CDR1 and CDR2 (germline): MDHEN, SYDVKM. CDR3 in DNA: TGTGCCAGCAGATCCGGGACAGGGTCTCCTGGGGCCAACGTCCTGACTTTC. Protein: CASRSGTGSPGANVLTF.

This chain uses TRBV19 with TRBJ1-4, with D uncertain. Germline CDR1 reads LNHDA; CDR2 reads SQIVND (reference sequence). This CDR3 has 15 residues. The V and J ends lost 6 bases and 8 bases respectively, with 19 bases between them. The CDR3 here is CASRDPGESKEKLFF. As DNA, the CDR3 is TGTGCCAGTAGGGACCCTGGGGAGTCAAAGGAAAAACTGTTTTTT.

The chain is built from TRBV10-3 and TRBJ2-5, with D maybe TRBD1 (7 bases). The CDR3 loop spans 13 amino acids. Trimming removed 7 bases at V and 5 bases at J, with 14 bases between. The germline gives CDR1 ENHRY, CDR2 SYGVKD. The CDR3 protein is CAINQGGGETQYF. CDR3 sequence (DNA): TGTGCCATCAATCAGGGGGGCGGGGAGACCCAGTACTTC.

The V and J genes are TRBV6-6 and TRBJ2-5, with D tentatively TRBD1 (5 bases). The CDR3 loop spans 16 amino acids. Germline V gene lookup returns CDR1 MNHNY and CDR2 SVGAGI (reference sequence). Trimming cost V 2 bases and J 2 bases, with 15 bases left between them. The CDR3 region has the DNA TGTGCCAGCAGTTACCGCCCGGACAAGGCACAAGAGACCCAGTACTTC. It is translated as CASSYRPDKAQETQYF.

The J gene is TRBJ2-7, the V gene TRBV7-3; no definite D call. The germline V gene encodes CDR1 SGHTA and CDR2 FQGTGA. This CDR3 is 13 amino acids long. Trimming took 5 bases from V and 0 from J, leaving 8 bases between them. CDR3 protein: CASSPSSSYEQYF. CDR3 DNA sequence: TGTGCCAGCAGCCCGAGTAGCTCCTACGAGCAGTACTTC.

The chain has TRBV2 and TRBJ1-4, with TRBD1 matching 8 bases. The CDR3 extends over 14 amino acids. V lost 7 bases and J lost 5; bases outside the gene matches: 6. Germline V gives CDR1 SNHLY, CDR2 FYNNEI. This chain's CDR3 is CASTTGTGNEKLFF. In DNA, the CDR3 is TGTGCCAGCACCACCGGGACAGGCAATGAAAAACTGTTTTTT.

This chain links TRBV9 with TRBJ1-3; D call uncertain. The CDR3 loop spans 18 amino acids. V was shortened by 0 bases and J by 2 bases, with 18 bases between the two germline ends. CDR1 SGDLS and CDR2 YYNGEE come from the germline V gene. CDR3 sequence (DNA): TGTGCCAGCAGCGTAGAAGCGTCCGGGGTTTCGCCTGGAAACACCATATATTTT. Translated, it gives CASSVEASGVSPGNTIYF.

The V and J genes are TRBV7-9 and TRBJ2-3; 10 nucleotides match TRBD2. The CDR3 runs 17 residues. Germline CDR1 and CDR2: SEHNR and FQNEAQ (reference sequence). The V and J ends lost 5 bases and 1 base, in that order; junction bases with no gene match: 9. The CDR3 here is CASSPPEAGGGTDTQYF. The CDR3 DNA follows: TGTGCCAGCAGCCCACCCGAAGCGGGGGGGGGCACAGATACGCAGTATTTT.

The chain combines TRBV5-4 with TRBJ2-1; a weak D match, TRBD1 (6 bases). The V end lost 4 bases, the J end lost 10 bases, and 15 bases lay between the germline ends. Germline CDR1 is SGHNT and CDR2 is YYREEE (reference sequence). This CDR3 contains 13 residues. The CDR3 DNA is TGTGCCAGCAGCCGGGGATACAGGGACGAGCAGTTCTTC. The encoded protein is CASSRGYRDEQFF.

This rearrangement joins TRBV7-2 to TRBJ2-1; D unresolved. Per germline, CDR1 SGHTA and CDR2 FQGNSA. V shed 3 bases and J shed 0 bases, with 9 bases lying between them. CDR3 length: 15 amino acids. CDR3 nucleotide sequence: TGTGCCAGCAGCTTTCAAAGGAGCTCCTACAATGAGCAGTTCTTC. As protein: CASSFQRSSYNEQFF.